A single sample gave rise to the 19 T cell receptor beta chains below, sequenced in a study of blood T cells in healthy people across ages. Together with a sample-barcoded 5' primer, a J-beta primer mix was included in a second PCR lasting about 6 to 12 cycles. TCRdb passed the 5' RACE reads through MiXCR, listing each CDR3 protein once. The sample includes some 1,000,000 distinct CDR3 sequences, roughly 24% of them seen just once. These data were also filed under a second study, of T cells of mothers and their children.

The sequenced sample consisted of blood. These receptors were collected from a girl aged 2-10 years in good health.

At least ten counts were recorded for this clonotype. The junction does not match germline at one end; this may be a read error. The chain uses TRBV7-7 and TRBJ2-1, with a weak D call TRBD1 (6 bases). Germline V gene sequence: CDR1 SSHAT, CDR2 FNYEAQ (reference sequence). The CDR3 loop spans 13 amino acids. The CDR3 bases are TGTGCTAGCAGCTTAGGGGGTGAGAATGAGCAGTTCTTC. Its translation: CASSLGGENEQFF.

This clonotype has just a few counts. This may arise from a read error, as a much more abundant clone is one base away. It is likely a read error, because the conserved phenylalanine at the end of the CDR3 is missing. J is TRBJ2-3 and V is TRBV7-2, with 11 positions matching TRBD2. V was clipped by 5 bases and J by 6 bases; unmatched bases: 7. CDR1 SGHTA and CDR2 FQGNSA come from the germline V gene. The CDR3 loop spans 15 amino acids. CDR3 protein: CASSTTSGVIDTQYS. The CDR3 region has the DNA TGTGCCAGCAGCACGACTAGCGGGGTAATCGATACGCAGTATTCT.

This clonotype was found a few times. This chain joins TRBV9 and TRBJ1-2; D is undetermined. CDR1 and CDR2 (germline): SGDLS, YYNGEE. The CDR3 is 14 residues long. V shed 0 bases and J shed 3 bases, with 9 bases lying between them. DNA of the CDR3: TGTGCCAGCAGCGTAGCTTCGAAAGACTATGGCTACACCTTC. Its translation is CASSVASKDYGYTF.

The gene calls are TRBV28 and TRBJ2-7; 8 bases match TRBD1. The CDR3 spans 17 residues. Per germline, CDR1 MDHEN and CDR2 SYDVKM. V lost 1 base to trimming and J lost 0 bases; unmatched junction nucleotides: 8. The DNA of the CDR3 is TGTGCCAGCAGTTTATCCCCGGGGCAGGGGGCCTCCTACGAGCAGTACTTC. It encodes CASSLSPGQGASYEQYF.

The rearrangement uses TRBV9 and TRBJ2-3; no definite D call. The V and J ends lost 4 bases and 6 bases respectively, with 15 bases between them. Germline V gene data show CDR1 as SGDLS and CDR2 as YYNGEE. The CDR3 runs 14 residues. CDR3 protein: CASSSVEVYDTQYF. CDR3 coding DNA: TGTGCCAGCAGCAGCGTAGAGGTTTACGATACGCAGTATTTT.

This clonotype has more than one count but fewer than ten. The chain has TRBV24-1 and TRBJ1-2, with TRBD1 identical over 8 bases. Looked up from germline, CDR1 is KGHDR and CDR2 is SFDVKD. The J segment lost 6 bases and the V segment lost 4 bases, leaving 6 bases of the junction unmatched. The CDR3 sequence is 14 residues long. The CDR3 protein is CATSDLDRVHGYTF. Here the CDR3 DNA reads TGTGCCACCAGTGACCTGGACAGGGTACATGGCTACACCTTC.

This clonotype was observed a handful of times. This rearrangement joins TRBV18 to TRBJ2-1; D possibly corresponds to TRBD1 (6 bases). CDR3 length: 15 residues. V was cut by 3 bases and J by 2 bases, with 11 bases left in between. Germline CDR1 KGHSH, CDR2 LQKENI. CDR3 amino acids: CASSPVRTAYNEQFF. CDR3 coding DNA: TGTGCCAGCTCACCGGTCCGGACAGCCTACAATGAGCAGTTCTTC.

In this sample, this clonotype turned up a few times. This chain joins TRBV7-8 and TRBJ2-2; the match to TRBD1 covers 10 bases. The junction had 6 bases not matched to a gene; V was cut back by 5 bases and J by 3 bases. The CDR3 contains 16 residues. CDR1 is SGHVS, CDR2 FQNEAQ, per germline. CDR3 amino acids: CASSPPTGGYTGELFF. CDR3 nucleotide sequence: TGTGCCAGCAGCCCACCGACAGGGGGCTACACCGGGGAGCTGTTTTTT.

The chain links TRBV4-1 to TRBJ2-5, with 10 bases lining up with TRBD2. In germline, CDR1 is MGHRA, CDR2 YSYEKL. J was trimmed by 6 bases and V by 1 base; bases with no gene match: 8. This CDR3 region has 16 residues. The CDR3 region is CASSQVILAGDKTQYF. CDR3 coding DNA: TGCGCCAGCAGCCAAGTCATCCTAGCGGGGGACAAGACCCAGTACTTC.

J is TRBJ1-1 and V is TRBV4-1, with a tentative D call TRBD1 (6 bases). Per the germline V gene, CDR1 is MGHRA and CDR2 is YSYEKL. Trimming pared 2 bases from V and 3 bases from J, leaving 13 bases between. This CDR3 has 15 residues. Here the CDR3 DNA reads TGCGCCAGCAGCCAAAGACAGGTCGGGGACACTGAAGCTTTCTTT. Translating it yields CASSQRQVGDTEAFF.

This clonotype was observed a few times. This rearrangement joins TRBV27 to TRBJ1-2; D unresolved. CDR1 is MNHEY and CDR2 is SMNVEV in the germline V gene (reference sequence). This CDR3 is built from 16 residues. The V end lost 3 bases, the J end lost 3 bases, and 17 bases lay between the germline ends. The DNA of the CDR3 is TGTGCCAGCAGTTTGAGCCTCGGCAGGATAGACTATGGCTACACCTTC. This sequence encodes CASSLSLGRIDYGYTF.

This clonotype was counted a few times. This chain connects TRBV12-3 or TRBV12-4 to TRBJ2-1; D gene uncertain. The CDR3 covers 14 residues. Trimming removed 3 bases from V and 2 bases from J, with 8 bases in between. CDR3 sequence: CASSFGEAYNEQFF. For the CDR3, the DNA is TGTGCCAGCAGTTTTGGGGAAGCCTACAATGAGCAGTTCTTC.

This clonotype was picked up a small number of times. The V and J genes are TRBV10-3 and TRBJ2-3, with 9 bases identical to TRBD2. Per germline, CDR1 ENHRY and CDR2 SYGVKD. V lost 6 bases, J lost 5 bases, and 9 bases stayed unmatched. The CDR3 consists of 15 residues. The CDR3 sequence: CAIRGVAGDQDTQYF. CDR3 DNA: TGTGCCATCAGAGGCGTAGCGGGGGATCAAGATACGCAGTATTTT.

This clonotype was observed a handful of times. The chain combines TRBV6-5 with TRBJ2-5; D gene ambiguous. Trimming pared 3 bases from V and 6 bases from J, leaving 14 bases between. Looked up from germline, CDR1 is MNHEY and CDR2 is SVGAGI. The CDR3 length is 14 residues. CDR3 protein: CASSYTDGVKTQYF. DNA for the CDR3: TGTGCCAGCAGTTATACGGATGGAGTAAAGACCCAGTACTTC.

The chain has TRBV5-1 and TRBJ2-1, with 8 bases aligning to TRBD2. Germline-derived CDR1 and CDR2 are SGHRS and YFSETQ. Trimming cost V 4 bases and J 4 bases; bases outside gene matches: 7. This CDR3 region has 15 residues. Written as DNA, the CDR3 is TGCGCCAGCAGCCCGGGGACTAGATGGTACAATGAGCAGTTCTTC. This codes for CASSPGTRWYNEQFF.

A few counts support this clonotype. At one of its ends the junction is not consistent with the germline gene, which may arise from a read error. The chain has TRBV7-7 and TRBJ2-7; possibly TRBD1 for D (5 bases). Germline CDR1 and CDR2: SSHAT and FNYEAQ (reference sequence). The CDR3 runs 20 residues. DNA for the CDR3: TGTGCTAGCATTGAGGTCGGAAGAATGGACACTTTTATTTCGGAGTACGAGCAGTACTTC. Protein: CASIEVGRMDTFISEYEQYF. Supplemented by reference TRBV7-7 and TRBJ2-7, the full variable domain reads GAGVSQSPRYKVTKRGQDVTLRCDPISSHATLYWYQQALGQGPEFLTYFNYEAQPDKSGLPSDRFSAERPEGSISTLTIQRTEQRDSAMYRCASIEVGRMDTFISEYEQYFGPGTRLTVT.

There are a few counts of this clonotype. The rearrangement links TRBV6-1 to TRBJ1-2; no reliable D call. Germline V CDR1 and CDR2: MNHNS, SASEGT. The CDR3 spans 14 residues. V lost 3 bases, J lost 4 bases, and 12 bases lay in between. CDR3 bases: TGTGCCAGCAGTGAGTCCAGGTCAATCTATGGCTACACCTTC. Residues: CASSESRSIYGYTF.

This clonotype was seen only a few times. J is TRBJ2-7 and V is TRBV27; 9 nucleotides match TRBD1. The CDR3 has 14 residues. V lost 6 bases, J lost 4 bases, and 7 bases stayed unmatched. Germline V CDR1 and CDR2: MNHEY, SMNVEV (reference sequence). The CDR3 is CASRKPGQGYEQYF. The CDR3 DNA follows: TGTGCCAGCAGGAAACCGGGACAGGGATACGAGCAGTACTTC.

V gene TRBV6-6 combines with J gene TRBJ2-5, with 7 nucleotides matching TRBD1. This CDR3 is 16 amino acids long. Germline V lookup: CDR1 MNHNY, CDR2 SVGAGI (reference sequence). V lost 0 bases and J lost 2; bases outside the gene matches: 6. This chain's CDR3 is CASSYSRDRLQETQYF. CDR3 bases: TGTGCCAGCAGTTACTCGAGGGACAGACTGCAAGAGACCCAGTACTTC.